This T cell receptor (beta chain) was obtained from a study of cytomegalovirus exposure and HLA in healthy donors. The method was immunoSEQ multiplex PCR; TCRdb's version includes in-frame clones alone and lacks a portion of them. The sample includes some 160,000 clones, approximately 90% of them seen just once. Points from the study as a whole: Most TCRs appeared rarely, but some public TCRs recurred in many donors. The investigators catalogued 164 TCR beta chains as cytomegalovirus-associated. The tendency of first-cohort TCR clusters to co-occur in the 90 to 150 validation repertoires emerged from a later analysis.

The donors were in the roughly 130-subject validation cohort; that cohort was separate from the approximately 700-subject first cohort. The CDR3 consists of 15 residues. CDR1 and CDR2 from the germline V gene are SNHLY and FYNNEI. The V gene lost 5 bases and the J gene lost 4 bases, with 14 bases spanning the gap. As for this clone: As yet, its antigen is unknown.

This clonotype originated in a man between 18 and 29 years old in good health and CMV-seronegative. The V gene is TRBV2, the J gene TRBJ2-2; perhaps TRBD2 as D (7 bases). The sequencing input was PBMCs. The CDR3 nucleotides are TGTGCCAGCAGTAAAGGGGGACTAAGCACCGGGGAGCTGTTTTTT. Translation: CASSKGGLSTGELFF.